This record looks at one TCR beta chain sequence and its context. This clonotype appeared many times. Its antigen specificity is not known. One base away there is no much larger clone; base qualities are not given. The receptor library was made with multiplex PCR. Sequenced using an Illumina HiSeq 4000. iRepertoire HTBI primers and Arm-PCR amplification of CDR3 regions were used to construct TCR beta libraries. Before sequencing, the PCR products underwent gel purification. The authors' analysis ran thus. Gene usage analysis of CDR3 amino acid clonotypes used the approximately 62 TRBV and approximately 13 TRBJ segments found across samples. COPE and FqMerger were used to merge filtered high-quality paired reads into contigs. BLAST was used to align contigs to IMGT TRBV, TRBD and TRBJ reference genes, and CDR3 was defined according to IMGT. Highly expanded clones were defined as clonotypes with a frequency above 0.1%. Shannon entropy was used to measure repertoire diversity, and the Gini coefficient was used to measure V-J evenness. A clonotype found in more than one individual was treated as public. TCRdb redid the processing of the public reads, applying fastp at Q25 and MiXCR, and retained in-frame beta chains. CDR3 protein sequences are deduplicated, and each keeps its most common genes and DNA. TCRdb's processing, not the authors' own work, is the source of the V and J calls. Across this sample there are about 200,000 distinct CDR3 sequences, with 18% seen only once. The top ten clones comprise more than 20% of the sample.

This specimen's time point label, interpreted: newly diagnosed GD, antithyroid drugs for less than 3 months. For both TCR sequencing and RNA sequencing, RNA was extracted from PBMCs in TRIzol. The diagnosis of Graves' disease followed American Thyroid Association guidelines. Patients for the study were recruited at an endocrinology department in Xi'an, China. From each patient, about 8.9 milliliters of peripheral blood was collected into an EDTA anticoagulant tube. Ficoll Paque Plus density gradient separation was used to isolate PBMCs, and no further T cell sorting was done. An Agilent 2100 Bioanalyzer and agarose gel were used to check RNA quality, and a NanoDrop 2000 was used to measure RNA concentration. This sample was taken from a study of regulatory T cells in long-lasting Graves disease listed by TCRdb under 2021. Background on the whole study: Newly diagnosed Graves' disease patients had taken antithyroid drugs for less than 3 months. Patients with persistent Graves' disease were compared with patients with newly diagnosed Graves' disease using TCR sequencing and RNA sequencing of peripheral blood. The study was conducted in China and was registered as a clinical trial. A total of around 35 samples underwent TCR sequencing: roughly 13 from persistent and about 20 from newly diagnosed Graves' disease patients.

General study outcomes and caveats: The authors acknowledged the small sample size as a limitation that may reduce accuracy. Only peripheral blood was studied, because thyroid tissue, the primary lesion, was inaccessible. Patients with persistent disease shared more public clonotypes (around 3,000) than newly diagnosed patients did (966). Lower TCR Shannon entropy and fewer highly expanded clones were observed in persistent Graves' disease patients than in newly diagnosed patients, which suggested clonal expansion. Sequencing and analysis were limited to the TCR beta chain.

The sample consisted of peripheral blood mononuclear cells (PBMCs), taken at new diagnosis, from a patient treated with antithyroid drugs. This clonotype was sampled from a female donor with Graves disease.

CDR3 reads: CATSDPGSEETQYF. The DNA sequence reads TGTGCCACCAGTGACCCGGGATCCGAGGAGACCCAGTACTTC. This chain joins TRBV24-1 to TRBJ2-5; possibly the D gene is TRBD2, per 5 matching bases. The V end loses 4 bases and the J end loses 5 bases, and a stretch of 13 bases separates them. Reading from cysteine to phenylalanine, the CDR3 counts 14 amino acids. Only CDR3 DNA is held: 42 bases, read in frame from base 1. CDR1 and CDR2 (KGHDR, SFDVKD) derive from the germline V gene.